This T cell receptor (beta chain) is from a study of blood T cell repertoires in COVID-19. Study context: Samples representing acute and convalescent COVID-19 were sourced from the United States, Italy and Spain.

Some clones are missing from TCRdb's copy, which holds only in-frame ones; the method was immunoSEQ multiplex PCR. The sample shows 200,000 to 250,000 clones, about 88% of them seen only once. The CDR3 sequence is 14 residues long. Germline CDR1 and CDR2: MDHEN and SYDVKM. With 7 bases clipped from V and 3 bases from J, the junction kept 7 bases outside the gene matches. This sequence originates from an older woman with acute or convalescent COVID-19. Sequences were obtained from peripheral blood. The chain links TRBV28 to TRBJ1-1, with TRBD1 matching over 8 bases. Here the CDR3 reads CASIPTGDYTEAFF. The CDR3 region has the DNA TGTGCCAGCATCCCGACAGGGGATTACACTGAAGCTTTCTTT.